This TCR beta chain came from a study of blood T cell repertoires in COVID-19. Across the study: COVID-19 samples collected from the United States, Italy and Spain covered acute and convalescent phases. T cells, B-cell-depleted T cells, or PBMCs supplied cDNA or gDNA.

Measured with immunoSEQ multiplex PCR; TCRdb has only the in-frame clones, and not every one. The sample gives about 200,000 clones, about 88% of which show up once; around 6% is in the top ten. Germline lookup yields CDR1 MNHEY and CDR2 SMNVEV (reference sequence). The CDR3 length is 17 residues. Deletions cut 4 bases from V and 4 bases from J, with 20 bases between. This clone has only one observation. Source material: peripheral blood. This TCR derives from a man aged 35-49 years with active or convalescent COVID-19. This chain uses TRBV27 with TRBJ2-1; possible D gene TRBD2, 7 bases. The CDR3 DNA reads as TGTGCCAGCAGTTCTAGGAGGGGGGCGGGAGAGTACAATGAGCAGTTCTTC. Translated, it gives CASSSRRGAGEYNEQFF.